The present T cell receptor (beta chain) was sequenced within a study of OX40 agonist ivuxolimab in advanced cancers. Repertoires were generated with immunoSEQ multiplex PCR, while TCRdb's copy carries only in-frame clones and drops some. The sample has about 110,000 clones; about 91% are singletons. The specimen comprised CD4+ or CD8+ T cells sorted from blood, sampled in a trial of the OX40 agonist ivuxolimab. The sequence was obtained from an adult with an advanced solid tumor such as melanoma, head and neck, liver or kidney cancer.

CDR3 region: CASSIDGRNTEAFF. CDR3 nucleotide sequence: TGTGCCAGTAGTATAGACGGCAGGAACACTGAAGCTTTCTTT. This chain joins TRBV19 and TRBJ1-1; D remains ambiguous. Trimming left V 0 bases short and J 1 base short, with 6 bases between. Per the germline V gene, CDR1 is LNHDA and CDR2 is SQIVND (reference sequence). The CDR3 runs to 14 residues.